The 31 T cell receptor beta chains presented below share a single source sample, sequenced in a study of blood T cell repertoires in COVID-19. Libraries were prepared by immunoSEQ multiplex PCR; TCRdb keeps only in-frame clonotypes and omits some of them. Counted here are 80,000 to 85,000 clones, around 80% occurring once; the ten biggest clones make up around 13%. Input material: peripheral blood. Receptors were obtained from a human donor in a cohort sampled during active COVID-19.

This clone was found once. The chain recombines TRBV6-5 with TRBJ2-1; 9 nucleotides align to TRBD2. The germline CDR1 and CDR2 sequences are MNHEY and SVGAGI. The CDR3 totals 15 residues. Trimming at V came to 7 bases and at J to 7 bases, leaving 11 bases not matched to a gene. CDR3 amino acids: CASTHGGGAKNEQFF. CDR3 nucleotides: TGTGCCAGCACTCACGGCGGGGGGGCCAAGAATGAGCAGTTCTTC.

The chain uses TRBV14 and TRBJ2-1, with 8 bases lining up with TRBD1. Trimming removed 7 bases from V and 10 bases from J; junction bases left unmatched: 15. The germline V gene encodes CDR1 SGHDN and CDR2 FVKESK. The CDR3 contains 15 residues. This chain's CDR3 is CASTMTGVTMREQFF. CDR3 nucleotide sequence: TGTGCCAGCACCATGACAGGGGTCACTATGCGGGAGCAGTTCTTC.

This clone has only one observation. The chain recombines TRBV11-2 with TRBJ2-1, with D unclear. The CDR3 runs 12 residues. V was clipped by 5 bases and J by 5 bases, with 7 bases between them. Per germline, CDR1 SGHAT and CDR2 FQNNGV. The chain's CDR3 is CASSPFDNEQFF. CDR3 DNA sequence: TGTGCCAGCAGCCCGTTTGACAATGAGCAGTTCTTC.

This clone was seen a few times. The CDR3 sequence is CASPSPADHSNQPQHF. The CDR3 DNA sequence: TGCGCCAGCCCTAGCCCCGCAGACCATAGCAATCAGCCCCAGCATTTT. V is TRBV5-1 and J is TRBJ1-5; D unclear. Germline CDR1 SGHRS, CDR2 YFSETQ. The CDR3 runs to 16 residues. Deletions cut 7 bases from V and 0 bases from J, with 17 bases between.

This rearrangement joins TRBV29-1 to TRBJ1-5, with 8 bases identical to TRBD1. Germline trimming cut 7 bases from V and 3 bases from J; bases unmatched to any gene: 5. The CDR3 loop spans 13 amino acids. CDR1 is SQVTM, CDR2 ANQGSEA, per germline. The CDR3: CSATGGTNQPQHF. The CDR3 nucleotides are TGCAGCGCAACAGGGGGAACCAATCAGCCCCAGCATTTT. The variable domain in full, with the rest retrieved from reference TRBV29-1 and TRBJ1-5, is SAVISQKPSRDICQRGTSLTIQCQVDSQVTMMFWYRQQPGQSLTLIATANQGSEATYESGFVIDKFPISRPNLTFSTLTVSNMSPEDSSIYLCSATGGTNQPQHFGDGTRLSIL.

The J gene is TRBJ1-2, the V gene TRBV7-2, with 9 bases matching TRBD1. V trimming: 5 bases; J trimming: 7 bases; junction bases outside the gene matches: 14. Germline CDR1 is SGHTA and CDR2 is FQGNSA. The CDR3 runs to 16 residues. CDR3 sequence: CASSPQTTGGGSGYTF. The CDR3 DNA reads TGTGCCAGCAGCCCCCAAACCACAGGGGGCGGCTCTGGCTACACCTTC.

Only a few counts were recorded for this clone. This chain joins TRBV2 and TRBJ1-5; weak D call: TRBD1 (6 bases). This CDR3 spans 14 amino acids. The germline V gene encodes CDR1 SNHLY and CDR2 FYNNEI. The ends were cut back, 5 bases at V and 2 bases at J, with 10 bases in the middle. CDR3 loop: CASSPTGRNQPQHF. CDR3 in DNA: TGTGCCAGCAGTCCGACAGGCCGCAATCAGCCCCAGCATTTT.

The gene calls are TRBV14 and TRBJ1-6, with D maybe TRBD1 (6 bases). Per the germline V gene, CDR1 is SGHDN and CDR2 is FVKESK. CDR3 length equals 14 residues. The V and J ends lost 0 bases and 10 bases respectively, with 10 bases between them. The CDR3 sequence: CASSQDIRGSPLHF. In DNA form, the CDR3 reads TGTGCCAGCAGCCAAGATATCAGGGGATCACCCCTCCACTTT.

The V gene is TRBV18, the J gene TRBJ1-2; D remains unclear. Per the germline V gene, CDR1 is KGHSH and CDR2 is LQKENI. Trimming took off 3 bases at V and 4 bases at J, with 12 bases between the two ends. The CDR3 runs to 14 residues. This CDR3 reads CASSPVTDLYGYTF. CDR3 nucleotides: TGTGCCAGCTCACCTGTCACAGACCTCTATGGCTACACCTTC.

The chain is built from TRBV3-1 (or the pseudogene TRBV3-2) and TRBJ2-1; 8 bases align to TRBD1. The CDR3 spans 14 residues. V lost 4 bases and J lost 7; bases outside the gene matches: 6. Germline CDR1 reads LGHDT; CDR2 reads YNNKEL (reference sequence). CDR3 nucleotides: TGTGCCAGCAGCCCCGGACAGGGTTGGAATGAGCAGTTCTTC. Residues: CASSPGQGWNEQFF.

V is TRBV19 and J is TRBJ2-3, with D maybe TRBD2 (5 bases). Germline assignment: CDR1 LNHDA and CDR2 SQIVND (reference sequence). The length of the CDR3 is 14 residues. V lost 0 bases to trimming and J lost 5 bases, with 9 bases between them. CDR3 nucleotides: TGTGCCAGTAGTATAGACGCGGGTCGAGATACGCAGTATTTT. The encoded protein is CASSIDAGRDTQYF.

The chain recombines TRBV10-3 with TRBJ1-1; D possibly corresponds to TRBD1 (6 bases). This CDR3 comprises 13 residues. Germline assignment: CDR1 ENHRY and CDR2 SYGVKD. V was pared by 6 bases and J by 0 bases, with 8 bases between. The CDR3 DNA is TGTGCCATCAGGGACAGCATGAACACTGAAGCTTTCTTT. Encoded protein: CAIRDSMNTEAFF.

This clone was detected only once. The chain uses TRBV7-8 and TRBJ2-1; 14 bases match TRBD2. There are 17 residues in the CDR3. V dropped 4 bases and J dropped 16; count of bases not matched to a gene: 18. Looked up from germline, CDR1 is SGHVS and CDR2 is FQNEAQ. The CDR3 region has the DNA TGTGCCAGCAGCTCAGCCTCGACTAGCGGGGGGGCTCGAGCTTTATTCTTC. As protein: CASSSASTSGGARALFF.

The chain joins TRBV5-1 to TRBJ2-7; no firm D call. Germline assignment: CDR1 SGHRS and CDR2 YFSETQ. The CDR3 extends over 11 amino acids. V was trimmed by 4 bases and J by 3 bases, leaving 5 bases between them. This CDR3 reads CASSLRYEQYF. The CDR3 DNA reads TGCGCCAGCAGCCTCCGCTACGAGCAGTACTTC.

This clone has only a few counts. This chain uses TRBV6-2 or TRBV6-3 with TRBJ2-7; the match to TRBD1 covers 8 bases. The germline V gene has CDR1 MNHEY and CDR2 SVGEGT. The V and J ends lost 4 bases and 1 base, in that order; junction bases with no gene match: 9. The CDR3 is 16 amino acids. The CDR3 DNA sequence: TGTGCCAGCAGTTTCACCAGGGGGCGCGGATCCTACGAGCAGTACTTC. Translated: CASSFTRGRGSYEQYF.

The chain links TRBV28 to TRBJ1-6; 7 bases are a match to TRBD1. Germline V lookup: CDR1 MDHEN, CDR2 SYDVKM. CDR3 size: 16 residues. V shed 6 bases and J 0 bases; nucleotides not matched to a gene: 5. The CDR3 sequence: CASRRDRSSYNSPLHF. DNA for the CDR3: TGTGCCAGCAGACGGGACAGATCCTCCTATAATTCACCCCTCCACTTT.

J is TRBJ2-2 and V is TRBV30, with 9 bases matching TRBD1. V lost 5 bases to trimming and J lost 3 bases; unmatched junction nucleotides: 7. The length of the CDR3 is 15 residues. Per the germline V gene, CDR1 is GTSNPN and CDR2 is SVGIG (reference sequence). CDR3 sequence reads: CAWGTGNSYTGELFF. Here the CDR3 DNA reads TGTGCCTGGGGGACAGGGAATAGTTACACCGGGGAGCTGTTTTTT. The entire variable domain, with the rest obtained from reference TRBV30 and TRBJ2-2, is as follows: SQTIHQWPATLVQPVGSPLSLECTVEGTSNPNLYWYRQAAGRGLQLLFYSVGIGQISSEVPQNLSASRPQDRQFILSSKKLLLSDSGFYLCAWGTGNSYTGELFFGEGSRLTVL.

The rearrangement uses TRBV7-6 and TRBJ2-2, with 9 nucleotides matching TRBD2. Germline V lookup: CDR1 SGHVS, CDR2 FNYEAQ. The CDR3 is 15 residues long. V was clipped by 5 bases and J by 1 base; unmatched bases: 2. The CDR3: CASSRSGRNTGELFF. The CDR3 coding sequence is TGTGCCAGCAGCCGTAGCGGGAGGAACACCGGGGAGCTGTTTTTT.

The rearrangement links TRBV28 to TRBJ1-1, with 11 bases identical to TRBD1. The CDR3 runs to 15 residues. V gave up 7 bases and J gave up 1 base; unmatched junction bases: 5. Germline V lookup: CDR1 MDHEN, CDR2 SYDVKM. CDR3 nucleotides: TGTGCCAGCATCGGACAGGGGGCTAAGAACACTGAAGCTTTCTTT. It specifies CASIGQGAKNTEAFF.

The rearrangement joins TRBV11-2 to TRBJ1-2, with D uncertain. There are 16 residues in the CDR3. V shed 6 bases and J shed 2 bases, with 19 bases lying between them. Germline assignment: CDR1 SGHAT and CDR2 FQNNGV. The chain's CDR3 is CASRPGRISPNYGYTF. The DNA of the CDR3 is TGTGCCAGCAGGCCCGGGAGGATAAGCCCCAACTATGGCTACACCTTC.

The V call is TRBV19, the J call TRBJ1-6, with 7 bases fitting TRBD1. V was pared by 5 bases and J by 4 bases, with 8 bases of the junction left unmatched. CDR1 and CDR2 from the germline V gene are LNHDA and SQIVND (reference sequence). This CDR3 has 16 residues. The CDR3 spells CASSPSGQNYNSPLHF. The CDR3 nucleotides read TGTGCCAGTAGTCCCTCGGGACAGAATTATAATTCACCCCTCCACTTT.

This clone has a single count. The chain carries TRBV7-8 and TRBJ2-1; TRBD1 might be the D (6 bases). Germline CDR1 SGHVS, CDR2 FQNEAQ. Trimming shortened V by 4 bases and J by 5 bases, and 15 bases separated the two germline ends. The CDR3 contains 15 residues. This chain's CDR3 is CASSYGQTIHNEQFF. CDR3 in DNA: TGTGCCAGCAGCTACGGACAGACTATTCACAATGAGCAGTTCTTC.

This chain connects TRBV9 to TRBJ2-1, with D tentatively TRBD2 (5 bases). With 4 bases removed from V and 5 bases from J, the gap between germline ends came to 16 bases. The CDR3 has 15 residues. Per germline, CDR1 SGDLS and CDR2 YYNGEE. CDR3 bases: TGTGCCAGCAGCCCCAAGCAGGACTCAAACAATGAGCAGTTCTTC. Protein sequence: CASSPKQDSNNEQFF. The whole variable domain, remainder taken from reference TRBV9 and TRBJ2-1, is DSGVTQTPKHLITATGQRVTLRCSPRSGDLSVYWYQQSLDQGLQFLIQYYNGEERAKGNILERFSAQQFPDLHSELNLSSLELGDSALYFCASSPKQDSNNEQFFGPGTRLTVL.

The chain employs TRBV5-1 and TRBJ2-5; weak D call: TRBD2 (5 bases). Trimming stripped 7 bases from V and 4 bases from J, with 17 bases between. The germline V gene has CDR1 SGHRS and CDR2 YFSETQ. The CDR3 runs to 14 residues. CDR3 DNA sequence: TGCGCCAGCCTAGACCCTGCTGGAGGAGAGACCCAGTACTTC. As protein: CASLDPAGGETQYF.

This rearrangement joins TRBV11-3 to TRBJ2-1; 9 bases are a match to TRBD1. Germline trimming cut 3 bases from V and 10 bases from J; bases unmatched to any gene: 4. The CDR3 runs to 13 residues. Germline V gene sequence: CDR1 SGHNT, CDR2 YENEEA. The CDR3 sequence: CASSFATGGEQFF. The CDR3 DNA reads TGTGCCAGCAGCTTTGCGACAGGGGGAGAGCAGTTCTTC.

The chain carries TRBV28 and TRBJ1-6; D unresolved. V was pared by 6 bases and J by 10 bases, with 10 bases between. The CDR3 loop spans 12 amino acids. Germline V gives CDR1 MDHEN, CDR2 SYDVKM. This CDR3 reads CASSQAGSPLHF. CDR3 nucleotides: TGTGCCAGCAGCCAGGCGGGGTCACCCCTCCACTTT. Variable domain in full (rest from reference TRBV28 and TRBJ1-6): DVKVTQSSRYLVKRTGEKVFLECVQDMDHENMFWYRQDPGLGLRLIYFSYDVKMKEKGDIPEGYSVSREKKERFSLILESASTNQTSMYLCASSQAGSPLHFGNGTRLTVT.

The rearrangement links TRBV4-2 to TRBJ1-2; D gene unclear. The ends were cut back, 8 bases at V and 4 bases at J, with 11 bases in the middle. From germline, CDR1 is LGHNA and CDR2 YNFKEQ. The CDR3 is 12 amino acids. This CDR3 reads CASSSLVYGYTF. The DNA of the CDR3 is TGTGCCAGCTCGAGCCTTGTCTATGGCTACACCTTC.

This clone has a single count. The chain employs TRBV7-2 and TRBJ1-1; no clear D. Deletions cut 1 base from V and 4 bases from J, with 7 bases between. The CDR3 contains 13 residues. Germline V gene sequence: CDR1 SGHTA, CDR2 FQGNSA. The CDR3 DNA reads as TGTGCCAGCAGCTTAGAGATAGTCACTGAAGCTTTCTTT. This gives the protein CASSLEIVTEAFF.

This clone was detected a few times. J is TRBJ1-3 and V is TRBV19, with TRBD1 matching 7 bases. The CDR3 loop spans 16 amino acids. Trimming took 5 bases from V and 4 from J; bases not matched to a gene: 11. Germline CDR1 LNHDA, CDR2 SQIVND (reference sequence). This CDR3 is CASSGYRGSKGNTIYF. The CDR3 DNA follows: TGTGCCAGTAGTGGCTACAGGGGCTCAAAAGGAAACACCATATATTTT. The full variable domain, in which reference TRBV19 and TRBJ1-3 provide the parts outside the CDR3, is DGGITQSPKYLFRKEGQNVTLSCEQNLNHDAMYWYRQDPGQGLRLIYYSQIVNDFQKGDIAEGYSVSREKKESFPLTVTSAQKNPTAFYLCASSGYRGSKGNTIYFGEGSWLTVV.

This clone occurred a few times. V and J are TRBV3-1 (or the pseudogene TRBV3-2) and TRBJ2-7, with TRBD2 matching 8 bases. V dropped 4 bases and J dropped 9; count of bases not matched to a gene: 17. Germline V CDR1 and CDR2: LGHDT, YNNKEL (reference sequence). The CDR3 sequence is 16 residues long. CDR3 amino acids: CASSPSSAGGAWGQYF. In DNA form, the CDR3 reads TGTGCCAGCAGCCCCTCATCTGCCGGGGGGGCTTGGGGGCAGTACTTC.

The chain carries TRBV27 and TRBJ1-2; a possible D gene is TRBD1 (6 bases). CDR1 and CDR2 (germline): MNHEY, SMNVEV (reference sequence). The ends were cut back, 8 bases at V and 1 base at J, with 17 bases in the middle. This CDR3 comprises 15 residues. Here the CDR3 reads CASSAGWGLNYGYTF. CDR3 coding DNA: TGTGCCAGCTCGGCGGGCTGGGGGCTTAACTATGGCTACACCTTC.